These 2 T cell receptor beta chains share one sample of origin, sequenced in a study of T cells in Graves' hyperthyroidism and ophthalmopathy. RNA transcripts were the template for amplifying TCR beta CDR3 regions. When the TCR CDR3 underwent first-round RT-PCR, the HTBI primer set was used. From the multiplex PCR reads, TCRdb called clonotypes with MiXCR, one entry per CDR3 protein. Of some 370,000 distinct CDR3 sequences listed, more than 12% are singletons. The sequenced sample consisted of blood. The receptors shown here come from a man aged 50 or older with Graves' ophthalmopathy.

This clonotype has a count of ten or more. The V and J genes are TRBV11-1 and TRBJ2-5; unclear D gene. V was cut by 8 bases and J by 2 bases, with 12 bases left in between. This CDR3 has 13 amino acids. Germline-derived CDR1 and CDR2 are SGHAT and FQDESV (reference sequence). CDR3 sequence reads: CASSAVGQETQYF. The CDR3 region has the DNA TGTGCCAGCTCGGCAGTGGGTCAAGAGACCCAGTACTTC.

This clonotype showed up many times. CDR3 residues: CAWSMLAGAGQFF. The CDR3 nucleotides read TGTGCCTGGAGTATGCTAGCGGGAGCAGGGCAGTTCTTC. The gene calls are TRBV30 and TRBJ2-1, with 10 positions matching TRBD2. From germline, CDR1 is GTSNPN and CDR2 SVGIG (reference sequence). This CDR3 has 13 amino acids. With 2 bases clipped from V and 12 bases from J, the junction kept 7 bases outside the gene matches.